The sequence of this T cell receptor beta chain was determined in a study of blood T cells in healthy people across ages. The authors ran a second PCR of about 6 to 11 cycles using a sample-barcoded 5' primer and a J-beta primer mix. TCRdb reanalysed the 5' RACE reads using MiXCR and keeps one entry per CDR3 protein. The repertoire holds approximately 960,000 distinct CDR3 sequences, with 25% to 35% as singletons. These same data were also listed under a study on T cells of mothers and their children.

The receptor was derived from a woman between 40 and 55 years old in good health. The specimen sequenced was blood.

CDR3: CASSPIPGQGKYF. CDR3 DNA sequence: TGTGCCAGCAGCCCGATTCCTGGACAGGGGAAATATTTT. The chain combines TRBV3-1 with TRBJ1-3; 9 bases align to TRBD1. The length of the CDR3 is 13 residues. Looked up from germline, CDR1 is LGHDT and CDR2 is YNNKEL (reference sequence). Unmatched junction bases numbered 10, after V lost 4 bases and J lost 15 bases.